The TCR beta chain described here comes from a study of technical replicates of blood from several donors. The length of the CDR3 is 17 residues. V dropped 2 bases and J dropped 4; count of bases not matched to a gene: 5. CDR1 is ENHRY, CDR2 SYGVKD, per germline. Clones were sequenced by immunoSEQ multiplex PCR, and TCRdb holds only the in-frame ones, with some missing. The sample has around 79,000 clones, 75% to 95% seen once. The specimen sequenced was T cells isolated from PBMCs. The clonotype comes from a human donor in good health. The J gene is TRBJ2-1, the V gene TRBV10-3; 13 bases fit TRBD2. The CDR3 protein is CAISELRTSGSYNEQFF. CDR3 DNA: TGTGCCATCAGTGAGCTCCGGACTAGCGGGAGTTACAATGAGCAGTTCTTC.